A single TCR beta chain is shown here with its context. What it binds is unknown. The data belong to a study of blood T cells in healthy people across ages. The CDR3 spans 14 residues. Germline CDR1 and CDR2: MNHEY and SVGEGT. V was cut by 8 bases and J by 0 bases, with 10 bases left in between. Whole-study results and caveats: The long-lived group displayed more naive CD4+ cells, plus higher diversity, than the aged donors did. The fall in TCR beta diversity per million T cells was roughly linear with age. Investigators treated diversity estimates from one million T cells as underestimates.

The second PCR ran about 6 to 12 cycles with a sample-barcoded 5' primer and J-beta primers. A tag from a template-switch adaptor with 12 random nucleotides marked each cDNA molecule. From the 5' RACE reads, TCRdb called clonotypes with MiXCR, one entry per CDR3 protein. The sample lists about 970,000 distinct CDR3 sequences, 45% to 60% occurring once. Material for sequencing was blood. This clonotype was obtained from a woman aged 55-70 years in good health. The genes are TRBV6-2 or TRBV6-3 and TRBJ1-4; D gene ambiguous. CDR3 sequence (DNA): TGTGCCAGCGGAGGGTCTGCAACTAATGAAAAACTGTTTTTT. Its translation is CASGGSATNEKLFF.